The 30 T cell receptor beta chains presented below share a single source sample, sequenced in a study of T cells in Graves' hyperthyroidism and ophthalmopathy. TCR beta CDR3 sequences were amplified from RNA transcripts. A set of HTBI primers served as the primers for a first-round RT-PCR of the TCR CDR3. Each CDR3 protein is one row after TCRdb ran MiXCR on the multiplex PCR reads. Among fewer than 400,000 distinct CDR3 sequences listed, more than 12% were seen once. Sequencing used blood. These receptor sequences come from a man aged 45-65 years with Graves' ophthalmopathy.

The V and J genes are TRBV19 and TRBJ2-3; the match to TRBD1 covers 7 bases. From germline, CDR1 is LNHDA and CDR2 SQIVND (reference sequence). After removal of 4 bases from V and 4 bases from J, the junction contained 5 bases not matched to a gene. The length of the CDR3 is 14 residues. As DNA, the CDR3 is TGTGCCAGTAGTACGGGACAGATTGCAGATACGCAGTATTTT. Translated, it gives CASSTGQIADTQYF.

The J gene is TRBJ1-6, the V gene TRBV2; the D is unclear. This CDR3 contains 12 residues. From germline, CDR1 is SNHLY and CDR2 FYNNEI. Trimming removed 7 bases at V and 9 bases at J, with 10 bases between. CDR3 coding DNA: TGTGCCAGCATGGACGGGTTTTCACCCCTCCACTTT. Amino acid sequence: CASMDGFSPLHF. The full variable domain, rest sourced from reference TRBV2 and TRBJ1-6, is EPEVTQTPSHQVTQMGQEVILRCVPISNHLYFYWYRQILGQKVEFLVSFYNNEISEKSEIFDDQFSVERPDGSNFTLKIRSTKLEDSAMYFCASMDGFSPLHFGNGTRLTVT.

The chain has TRBV5-1 and TRBJ1-4; D possibly corresponds to TRBD1 (5 bases). Germline loops: CDR1 SGHRS, CDR2 YFSETQ. The ends were cut back, 4 bases at V and 0 bases at J, with 16 bases in the middle. The CDR3 sequence is 17 residues long. The CDR3 loop reads CASSLGPTAATNEKLFF. The CDR3 nucleotides read TGCGCCAGCAGCCTTGGACCGACAGCGGCAACTAATGAAAAACTGTTTTTT.

V gene TRBV5-1 combines with J gene TRBJ2-2; unclear D gene. This CDR3 is 15 amino acids long. V lost 2 bases, J lost 3 bases, and 11 bases lay in between. Looked up from germline, CDR1 is SGHRS and CDR2 is YFSETQ. CDR3 sequence (DNA): TGCGCCAGCAGCTTTAATTTCCTGGACACCGGGGAGCTGTTTTTT. It encodes CASSFNFLDTGELFF.

This clonotype was recorded at least ten times. The V and J genes are TRBV7-2 and TRBJ2-5; D unclear. Germline CDR1 and CDR2: SGHTA and FQGNSA. V lost 0 bases and J lost 2, with 10 bases in between. The CDR3 has 15 amino acids. CDR3 coding DNA: TGTGCCAGCAGCTTAGCGGTCAGCCCGCAAGAGACCCAGTACTTC. As protein: CASSLAVSPQETQYF.

The CDR3 nucleotides read TGTGCCATCAGCGTGGACAGGGAGTCCTACGAGCAGTACTTC. Its translation is CAISVDRESYEQYF. The chain carries TRBV10-3 and TRBJ2-7, with TRBD1 matching 8 bases. CDR1 and CDR2 (germline): ENHRY, SYGVKD. This CDR3 has 14 residues. V dropped 6 bases and J dropped 1; count of bases not matched to a gene: 5.

The chain links TRBV10-3 to TRBJ1-2; weak D call: TRBD1 (6 bases). V dropped 6 bases and J dropped 5 bases, with 16 bases sitting between them. CDR1 and CDR2 from the germline V gene are ENHRY and SYGVKD. This CDR3 comprises 14 residues. This CDR3 is CAIRAQGAGYGYTF. The CDR3 DNA is TGTGCCATCAGAGCACAGGGTGCCGGGTATGGCTACACCTTC.

This clonotype was seen only a few times. The chain links TRBV10-3 to TRBJ2-7; 14 positions match TRBD2. Germline V gives CDR1 ENHRY, CDR2 SYGVKD. The CDR3 runs to 15 residues. J lost 3 bases, V lost 5 bases, and 3 bases had no gene match. The CDR3 loop reads CAISKGLAGVYEQYF. The CDR3 bases are TGTGCCATCAGTAAGGGACTAGCGGGAGTCTACGAGCAGTACTTC.

The chain couples TRBV6-4 to TRBJ2-2, with no clear D. This CDR3 has 13 amino acids. V lost 3 bases and J 6 bases, leaving 8 bases between the germline ends. Germline CDR1 reads MRHNA; CDR2 reads SNTAGT. CDR3 bases: TGTGCCAGCAGTGAGACCTCTCCCGGGGAGCTGTTTTTT. The encoded protein is CASSETSPGELFF.

This clonotype came up a few times. Relative to the germline gene, one junction end is altered; a read error may explain this. The V call is TRBV15, the J call TRBJ1-5, with TRBD1 matching 9 bases. The germline CDR1 and CDR2 sequences are LNHNV and YYDKDF (reference sequence). The CDR3 is 16 residues long. The CDR3 sequence: CATRRGRDRDHPPQHF. The CDR3 region has the DNA TGTGCCACCAGAAGAGGAAGGGACAGGGATCATCCACCCCAGCATTTT.

In its sample, this clonotype was seen a few times. A read error is likely, as this CDR3 ends without the conserved phenylalanine or tryptophan. The V call is TRBV19, the J call TRBJ2-7; no firm D call. CDR3 length: 11 amino acids. V was pared by 1 base and J by 7 bases, with 5 bases between. The germline V gene encodes CDR1 LNHDA and CDR2 SQIVND (reference sequence). CDR3 sequence reads: CASSIGREQYL. CDR3 nucleotides: TGTGCCAGTAGTATAGGACGAGAGCAGTACCTC.

V gene TRBV6-4 combines with J gene TRBJ1-2; D remains unclear. This CDR3 comprises 12 residues. Germline CDR1 reads MRHNA; CDR2 reads SNTAGT. V lost 2 bases and J lost 5, with 6 bases in between. CDR3 sequence reads: CASSDGPYGYTF. DNA of the CDR3: TGTGCCAGCAGTGACGGGCCTTATGGCTACACCTTC.

As regards this clonotype: A much larger clone lies a single base off, so this may be a read error. This chain links TRBV12-3 or TRBV12-4 with TRBJ2-5; a weak D match, TRBD2 (6 bases). This CDR3 is 14 amino acids long. CDR3 protein: CASSNSGHQEAQYF. Written as DNA, the CDR3 is TGTGCCAGCAGTAATAGCGGTCACCAAGAGGCCCAGTACTTC.

The chain combines TRBV7-2 with TRBJ2-5; D gene unclear. V was pared by 5 bases and J by 5 bases, with 6 bases between. This CDR3 has 11 residues. Germline CDR1 and CDR2: SGHTA and FQGNSA. This CDR3 is CASSRIETQYF. The CDR3 DNA reads TGTGCCAGCAGCAGAATTGAGACCCAGTACTTC.

This clonotype was found many times. The gene calls are TRBV12-3 or TRBV12-4 and TRBJ1-2, with 10 bases identical to TRBD1. V was pared by 5 bases and J by 6 bases, with 9 bases of the junction left unmatched. The CDR3 contains 15 residues. CDR3 sequence: CASSTRTGGVDGYTF. CDR3 DNA sequence: TGTGCCAGCAGTACACGGACAGGGGGAGTCGATGGCTACACCTTC.

As to this clonotype: A much larger clone differs by one base, so this may be a read error. This chain connects TRBV20-1 to TRBJ2-5, with D unresolved. Germline CDR1 and CDR2: DFQATT and SNEGSKA (reference sequence). This CDR3 spans 13 amino acids. Between the trimmed V and J ends, which lost 3 bases and 4 bases, there was a span of 12 bases. The CDR3 nucleotides are TGCAGTGCTAGTCGGGCTCTTGGAGAGACCCAGTACTTC. Protein sequence: CSASRALGETQYF.

In this sample, this clonotype turned up many times. The chain is built from TRBV5-1 and TRBJ2-3; TRBD2 matches 7 bases. The CDR3 consists of 18 residues. After removal of 2 bases from V and 3 bases from J, the junction contained 15 bases not matched to a gene. CDR1 and CDR2 (germline): SGHRS, YFSETQ. This CDR3 is CASSFGFGAGVVTDTQYF. The CDR3, as DNA: TGCGCCAGCAGCTTCGGTTTCGGGGCGGGAGTGGTGACAGATACGCAGTATTTT. The entire variable domain, with the rest obtained from reference TRBV5-1 and TRBJ2-3, is as follows: KAGVTQTPRYLIKTRGQQVTLSCSPISGHRSVSWYQQTPGQGLQFLFEYFSETQRNKGNFPGRFSGRQFSNSRSEMNVSTLELGDSALYLCASSFGFGAGVVTDTQYFGPGTRLTVL.

This clonotype was counted at least ten times. This rearrangement joins TRBV5-1 to TRBJ2-3; 11 bases agree with TRBD2. This CDR3 spans 15 amino acids. CDR1 and CDR2 from the germline V gene are SGHRS and YFSETQ. Unmatched junction bases numbered 8, after V lost 9 bases and J lost 2 bases. The CDR3 loop reads CATTTSGTSTDTQYF. CDR3 sequence (DNA): TGCGCCACCACGACTAGCGGGACGTCCACAGATACGCAGTATTTT.

This rearrangement joins TRBV4-1 to TRBJ2-1; 10 nucleotides match TRBD2. The CDR3 extends over 20 amino acids. V shed 0 bases, J shed 4 bases, and the junction held 15 bases outside the gene matches. Germline CDR1 is MGHRA and CDR2 is YSYEKL. Written as DNA, the CDR3 is TGCGCCAGCAGCCAAGAAGGTCTAGCGGGAGCTCAAAACAAATACAATGAGCAGTTCTTC. It yields the protein CASSQEGLAGAQNKYNEQFF.

In its sample, this clonotype was seen many times. The chain links TRBV28 to TRBJ1-1; 8 nucleotides match TRBD1. After removal of 4 bases from V and 0 bases from J, the junction contained 10 bases not matched to a gene. CDR3 length equals 17 residues. CDR1 and CDR2 from the germline V gene are MDHEN and SYDVKM. The CDR3 coding sequence is TGTGCCAGCAGTTGGCCCCCGACAGGGGCCCTGAACACTGAAGCTTTCTTT. Its protein product is CASSWPPTGALNTEAFF.

This clonotype showed up just a few times. V gene TRBV9 combines with J gene TRBJ2-4, with 16 bases matching TRBD2. Trimming at V came to 3 bases and at J to 7 bases, leaving 7 bases not matched to a gene. Germline loops: CDR1 SGDLS, CDR2 YYNGEE. This CDR3 has 17 amino acids. The CDR3 here is CASSAPGLAGGRNIQYF. For the CDR3, the DNA is TGTGCCAGCAGCGCTCCGGGACTAGCGGGAGGGCGCAACATTCAGTACTTC.

This clonotype has ten or more counts. This chain connects TRBV18 to TRBJ1-5; D is uncertain. Germline-derived CDR1 and CDR2 are KGHSH and LQKENI. This CDR3 spans 12 amino acids. The V end was cut by 0 bases, the J end by 5 bases, with 2 bases between. The CDR3 spells CASSPPDQPQHF. CDR3 DNA: TGTGCCAGCTCACCACCGGATCAGCCCCAGCATTTT.

This clonotype appeared many times. The chain uses TRBV20-1 and TRBJ2-5; TRBD2 might be the D (5 bases). Trimming shortened V by 3 bases and J by 2 bases, and 10 bases separated the two germline ends. The CDR3 is 13 residues long. Germline V gene data show CDR1 as DFQATT and CDR2 as SNEGSKA (reference sequence). CDR3 coding DNA: TGCAGTGCTAGCCCGGGGATGCAAGAGACCCAGTACTTC. Translating gives CSASPGMQETQYF.

This clonotype showed up many times. This chain uses TRBV27 with TRBJ1-1, with D hard to call. V was cut by 3 bases and J by 0 bases, with 11 bases left in between. The germline CDR1 and CDR2 sequences are MNHEY and SMNVEV (reference sequence). The CDR3 is 15 residues long. CDR3 DNA sequence: TGTGCCAGCAGTTTCGACAAACGGTTGAACACTGAAGCTTTCTTT. It yields the protein CASSFDKRLNTEAFF.

The V and J genes are TRBV3-1 and TRBJ1-2, with TRBD1 as a possible D gene (5 bases). CDR1 and CDR2 (germline): LGHDT, YNNKEL (reference sequence). This CDR3 comprises 14 residues. V was pared by 1 base and J by 8 bases, with 14 bases between. The CDR3 DNA reads as TGTGCCAGCAGCCAAGGGCGAGGGGAGGAGGGCTACACCTTC. It translates to CASSQGRGEEGYTF.

The rearrangement links TRBV19 to TRBJ1-1, with D possibly TRBD1 on 5 matching bases. The V gene's germline CDR1 is LNHDA and CDR2 SQIVND (reference sequence). The CDR3 loop spans 16 amino acids. V lost 8 bases to trimming and J lost 1 base, with 20 bases between them. The chain's CDR3 is CASRGGSGIRNTEAFF. The CDR3 nucleotides read TGTGCCAGTCGGGGGGGAAGTGGCATTAGGAACACTGAAGCTTTCTTT.

This clonotype was seen many times. This sequence joins TRBV28 and TRBJ2-7, with 7 positions matching TRBD2. After removal of 6 bases from V and 7 bases from J, the junction contained 12 bases not matched to a gene. Germline CDR1 and CDR2: MDHEN and SYDVKM. The CDR3 loop spans 14 amino acids. The CDR3 here is CASSSPGRGGEQYF. CDR3 sequence (DNA): TGTGCCAGCAGCTCGCCGGGAAGGGGAGGGGAGCAGTACTTC.

This clonotype came up many times. The chain combines TRBV2 with TRBJ2-4; D remains ambiguous. CDR1 is SNHLY and CDR2 is FYNNEI in the germline V gene. There are 16 residues in the CDR3. Trimming cost V 5 bases and J 7 bases, with 21 bases left between them. In DNA, the CDR3 is TGTGCCAGCAGTCCGGAGAAAGACACCGCCGGTAACATTCAGTACTTC. Protein: CASSPEKDTAGNIQYF.

Turning to this clonotype: It may be a read error: a sequence one base away is much more abundant. The chain has TRBV7-2 and TRBJ2-1; either TRBD1 or TRBD2 may supply D (6 bases each). Trimming stripped 10 bases from V and 1 base from J, with 26 bases between. Germline V gives CDR1 SGHTA, CDR2 FQGNSA. The CDR3 extends over 18 amino acids. The CDR3 DNA sequence: TGTGCCATGGGGCAGGGGATTAGCGGCCGTTATTCCTACAATGAGCAGTTCTTC. Protein product: CAMGQGISGRYSYNEQFF.

This clonotype was counted many times. The chain links TRBV27 to TRBJ2-7; TRBD2 aligns across 12 bases. V was clipped by 7 bases and J by 4 bases; unmatched bases: 14. The CDR3 runs 17 residues. Germline CDR1 MNHEY, CDR2 SMNVEV (reference sequence). CDR3 coding DNA: TGTGCCAGCACACCCAAACTAGCGGGAGGCCCTAGTTACGAGCAGTACTTC. Protein sequence: CASTPKLAGGPSYEQYF.